This T cell receptor (beta chain) emerged from a study of radiation and T cells in renal cell carcinoma. Study-level points and caveats: No pretreatment tumor biopsies were available for baseline clonotypes.

Time point defined: blood 4 weeks post-SBRT, at nephrectomy. Treatment defined: 15 Gy SBRT to primary tumor, nephrectomy 4 weeks later. In regard to this clone: Its specificity is unknown.

The V and J ends lost 6 bases and 6 bases respectively, with 11 bases between them. CDR1 is MNHEY, CDR2 SVGAGI, per germline. The CDR3 runs to 12 residues. Here immunoSEQ multiplex PCR was the method, and the copy in TCRdb shows in-frame clones only, minus some. The profile shows fewer than 200,000 clones, around 90% of them singletons. The rearrangement joins TRBV6-5 to TRBJ1-2; D is possibly TRBD1 (5 bases). The source is a woman between 50 and 59 years old with renal cell carcinoma. The specimen was blood, collected from a patient whose treatment included radiotherapy and nephrectomy. CDR3 nucleotides: TGTGCCAGCAGCCGCCAGGGAAATGGCTACACCTTC. This translates into CASSRQGNGYTF.